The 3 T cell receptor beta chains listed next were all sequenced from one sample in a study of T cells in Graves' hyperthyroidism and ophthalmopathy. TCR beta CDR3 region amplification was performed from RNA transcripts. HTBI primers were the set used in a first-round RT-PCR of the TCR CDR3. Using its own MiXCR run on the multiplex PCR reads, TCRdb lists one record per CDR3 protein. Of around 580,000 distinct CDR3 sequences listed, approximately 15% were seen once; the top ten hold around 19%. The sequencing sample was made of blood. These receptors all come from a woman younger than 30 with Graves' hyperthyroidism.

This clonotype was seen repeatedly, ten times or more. The CDR3: CASTVAMPYNEQFF. CDR3 bases: TGTGCCAGCACCGTCGCCATGCCCTACAATGAGCAGTTCTTC. This chain links TRBV12-3 or TRBV12-4 with TRBJ2-1; the D is unclear. The germline V and J ends were trimmed by 7 bases and 2 bases, with 12 bases remaining between them. This CDR3 is built from 14 residues.

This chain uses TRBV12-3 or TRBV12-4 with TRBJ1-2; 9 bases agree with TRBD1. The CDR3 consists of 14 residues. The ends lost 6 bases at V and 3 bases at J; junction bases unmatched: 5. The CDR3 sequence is CASRDGQGYYGYTF. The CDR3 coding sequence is TGTGCCAGCAGAGACGGACAGGGGTACTATGGCTACACCTTC.

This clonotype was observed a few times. In DNA, the CDR3 is TGTGCCAGCAGTTCCGCAGGGAGCTCCTATAATTCACCCCTCCACTTT. It codes for CASSSAGSSYNSPLHF. The rearrangement joins TRBV27 to TRBJ1-6, with a tentative D call TRBD1 (5 bases). The ends were cut back, 4 bases at V and 0 bases at J, with 10 bases in the middle. The CDR3 totals 16 residues. Germline V CDR1 and CDR2: MNHEY, SMNVEV (reference sequence).